The T cell receptor beta chain under discussion was sequenced for a study of blood T cell repertoires in COVID-19. Study details: The study drew acute and convalescent COVID-19 samples from the United States, Italy and Spain. PBMCs, B-cell-depleted T cells, or T cells provided the cDNA or gDNA that made up the material.

In the original workflow: Cell counts per sample came from amplifying reference gene primers. Generated by immunoSEQ multiplex PCR, the TCRdb table keeps only in-frame clones and is missing some. From that table come the V and J calls and clone size; the DNA was used to work out D and trimming. The sample includes about 140,000 clones, 88% seen only once; the top ten take 8% to 11%. On this clone: Compared with germline, one end of the junction differs, possibly owing to a read error.

Germline CDR1 and CDR2: SSHAT and FNYEAQ (reference sequence). This CDR3 is 13 amino acids long. The chain carries TRBV7-7 and TRBJ1-3; weak D call: TRBD1 (6 bases). The sequencing sample was made of peripheral blood. This sequence was found in a man aged 55 to 70 with active or convalescent COVID-19. The CDR3 DNA follows: TGTGCTAGCAGCTTAAGCCAGGGGAACACCATATATTTT. Translated: CASSLSQGNTIYF.